This passage covers 11 T cell receptor beta chains from one sample sequenced in a study of T cells after yellow fever vaccination. TCRdb recomputed calls from the 5' RACE reads with MiXCR, one row per CDR3 protein. The sample lists about 340,000 distinct CDR3 sequences, 4% occurring once. The sequencing used PBMCs, collected 5 days after the yellow fever booster vaccination. Receptors originate from a man aged 18-30 years who received the YFV17D yellow fever vaccine.

This clonotype has only a few counts. V usage is TRBV7-9 and J usage is TRBJ2-5; TRBD2 agrees at 9 bases. Germline values: CDR1 SEHNR, CDR2 FQNEAQ (reference sequence). This CDR3 spans 15 amino acids. The J segment lost 5 bases and the V segment lost 0 bases, leaving 4 bases of the junction unmatched. CDR3 DNA: TGTGCCAGCAGCTTAGCAGCGGGGGGTGTCGAGACCCAGTACTTC. Protein product: CASSLAAGGVETQYF.

This clonotype was seen only a few times. The gene calls are TRBV20-1 and TRBJ1-5, with 7 bases that match TRBD1. Germline lookup yields CDR1 DFQATT and CDR2 SNEGSKA (reference sequence). Unmatched junction bases numbered 3, after V lost 5 bases and J lost 2 bases. The CDR3 sequence is 13 residues long. The chain's CDR3 is CSAPTGGNQPQHF. CDR3 coding DNA: TGCAGTGCTCCTACAGGGGGCAATCAGCCCCAGCATTTT.

V is TRBV27 and J is TRBJ1-2, with 8 bases lining up with TRBD1. Germline V gene data show CDR1 as MNHEY and CDR2 as SMNVEV (reference sequence). Trimming removed 9 bases from V and 7 bases from J; junction bases left unmatched: 10. The CDR3 spans 13 residues. The CDR3 reads CASSTGAGSGYTF. DNA of the CDR3: TGTGCCAGTTCGACAGGGGCTGGGTCTGGCTACACCTTC.

This clonotype was observed a handful of times. The rearrangement uses TRBV9 and TRBJ1-6; no clear D gene. Germline loops: CDR1 SGDLS, CDR2 YYNGEE. V gave up 4 bases and J gave up 8 bases, with 10 bases separating them. The CDR3 covers 13 residues. The CDR3 spells CASSQVQDSPLHF. The CDR3 DNA reads as TGTGCCAGCAGCCAAGTACAAGATTCACCCCTCCACTTT.

The chain carries TRBV20-1 and TRBJ2-5, with a weak D call TRBD2 (5 bases). Germline loops: CDR1 DFQATT, CDR2 SNEGSKA (reference sequence). The CDR3 has 11 amino acids. Trimming removed 6 bases at V and 5 bases at J, with 10 bases between. The CDR3 here is CSARTGETQYF. CDR3 DNA sequence: TGCAGTGCAAGGACGGGGGAGACCCAGTACTTC.

The chain combines TRBV7-9 with TRBJ2-7; 10 positions match TRBD2. The CDR3 sequence is 16 residues long. With V trimmed by 3 bases and J by 7 bases, 12 bases remained unmatched. Germline V gives CDR1 SEHNR, CDR2 FQNEAQ (reference sequence). The CDR3 DNA is TGTGCCAGCAGCTTGACGACGACTAGCGGGTTCGGGGAGCAGTACGTC. It is translated as CASSLTTTSGFGEQYV.

This clonotype appeared a few times. The J gene is TRBJ2-1, the V gene TRBV7-2; 9 nucleotides match TRBD2. This CDR3 has 15 amino acids. Germline CDR1 reads SGHTA; CDR2 reads FQGNSA. After removal of 4 bases from V and 6 bases from J, the junction contained 7 bases not matched to a gene. CDR3 protein: CASSWRGGQSNEQFF. The CDR3 DNA reads TGTGCCAGCAGCTGGCGGGGGGGCCAAAGCAATGAGCAGTTCTTC. Filled out from reference TRBV7-2 and TRBJ2-1, the complete variable domain reads GAGVSQSPSNKVTEKGKDVELRCDPISGHTALYWYRQSLGQGLEFLIYFQGNSAPDKSGLPSDRFSAERTGGSVSTLTIQRTQQEDSAVYLCASSWRGGQSNEQFFGPGTRLTVL.

The V gene is TRBV9, the J gene TRBJ2-3; 9 nucleotides agree with TRBD2. V gave up 3 bases and J gave up 1 base; unmatched junction bases: 3. Looked up from germline, CDR1 is SGDLS and CDR2 is YYNGEE. The length of the CDR3 is 15 residues. This chain's CDR3 is CASSGGGGGTDTQYF. The CDR3 coding sequence is TGTGCCAGCAGCGGCGGGGGGGGAGGCACAGATACGCAGTATTTT. The full variable domain, with the rest looked up from reference TRBV9 and TRBJ2-3, is DSGVTQTPKHLITATGQRVTLRCSPRSGDLSVYWYQQSLDQGLQFLIQYYNGEERAKGNILERFSAQQFPDLHSELNLSSLELGDSALYFCASSGGGGGTDTQYFGPGTRLTVL.

The V and J genes are TRBV28 and TRBJ1-2; possible D gene TRBD1, 6 bases. Germline loops: CDR1 MDHEN, CDR2 SYDVKM. Trimming removed 7 bases from V and 4 bases from J, with 16 bases in between. The CDR3 has 14 residues. This CDR3 is CASNTPDRFYGYTF. CDR3 bases: TGTGCCAGCAACACCCCGGACAGATTCTATGGCTACACCTTC.

This chain links TRBV7-2 with TRBJ2-3, with unresolved D. Germline assignment: CDR1 SGHTA and CDR2 FQGNSA. Trimming left V 5 bases short and J 2 bases short, with 14 bases between. This CDR3 comprises 15 residues. CDR3 bases: TGTGCCAGCAGCCAGATAATGGTATACACAGATACGCAGTATTTT. Amino acids: CASSQIMVYTDTQYF.

This clonotype was counted between two and nine times. The rearrangement links TRBV11-1 to TRBJ1-6; D gene ambiguous. This CDR3 is built from 15 residues. Deletions cut 1 base from V and 5 bases from J, with 9 bases between. Germline V gene data show CDR1 as SGHAT and CDR2 as FQDESV (reference sequence). The CDR3 is CASSLVGRNNSPLHF. CDR3 coding DNA: TGTGCCAGCAGCTTAGTTGGACGGAATAATTCACCCCTCCACTTT. Complete variable domain (other parts from reference TRBV11-1 and TRBJ1-6): EAEVAQSPRYKITEKSQAVAFWCDPISGHATLYWYRQILGQGPELLVQFQDESVVDDSQLPKDRFSAERLKGVDSTLKIQPAELGDSAMYLCASSLVGRNNSPLHFGNGTRLTVT.